This T cell receptor beta chain was found in a study of blood T cell repertoires in COVID-19. Study summary: The United States, Italy and Spain supplied acute and convalescent COVID-19 samples.

The Seattle patients, enrolled during active infection, were followed longitudinally. TCRdb's table, derived via immunoSEQ multiplex PCR, lists solely in-frame clones and lacks some. Counted here are hundreds of thousands of clones, more than 75% occurring once; the ten biggest clones make up 6% to 7%. This receptor was obtained from a woman in her forties or fifties with COVID-19, enrolled during active disease. The sample comprised peripheral blood.

CDR3 protein: CASSLSNYNSPLHF. The CDR3 DNA reads as TGTGCCAGCAGTTTATCCAACTATAATTCACCCCTCCACTTT. V and J are TRBV28 and TRBJ1-6; D unclear. Germline V CDR1 and CDR2: MDHEN, SYDVKM. The CDR3 totals 14 residues. Between the trimmed V and J ends, which lost 1 base and 3 bases, there was a span of 4 bases.